This TCR beta chain was captured by sequencing in a study of cytomegalovirus exposure and HLA in healthy donors (dated by TCRdb to the late 2010s). Looking at the study overall: An earlier analysis of around 600 of the donors reported 250 to 300 Gb of sequence data and 117 million unique TCR beta sequences from some 180 million T cells. Because of strong linkage in the cohort, roughly five DR-DQ haplotypes were treated as single units for association and clustering. An earlier analysis of 450 to 750 of the donors used high-throughput TCR beta sequencing to judge whether each TCR beta V gene segment behaved as functional or pseudogenic. Among a few hundred genotyped donors of the cohort, an average of 235,054 unique TCR beta nucleotide sequences were sequenced per donor, 15% to 20% of them non-productive. High-throughput TCR immunosequencing, statistical association of individual TCRs with disease status, and machine learning were combined to predict cytomegalovirus infection status. Approximately 300 gigabases of sequencing data and around 80 million unique TCR sequences made up an early release that covered nearly 650 HLA-typed donors. The genetic ancestry cluster associated with self-reported Caucasian donors included 80% to 90% of the approximately 410 genotyped donors. A later genetic analysis took genome-wide SNP genotypes for about 55% of the 666 donors and used that subset as a discovery cohort. The study aimed to test whether signatures of past pathogen exposure could be identified by cataloging public T cell receptors. Besides the first cohort of around 700 subjects, a separate validation cohort made up of around 120 different subjects was used. Rather than drawing on any new phenotypic data, the later analysis identified candidate immune exposures from TCR beta sequences and the way those sequences occurred across donors. All discovery cohort repertoires had been generated using a single sequencing platform. HLA typing included class I and class II loci at four-digit resolution. The number of donors typed differed by locus, with roughly 629-640 for A, B, C, DRB1 and DQB1, 522 for DQA1, 600 to 610 for DPA1, and 400 to 490 for DPB1. The T cell repertoires of several hundred subjects were profiled by immunosequencing and related to cytomegalovirus serostatus. To study patterns of TCR occurrence, a later analysis re-analyzed previously published TCR beta repertoires from around 700 donors and added high-resolution HLA genotyping. Donor age, sex, ethnicity and CMV serostatus were compiled together with the repertoire data.

With regard to this clone: Its target antigen remains unknown.

In total, about 650 healthy bone marrow donors made up the cohort. Cohort members were all nominally healthy when sampled, although unrecorded immune exposures were likely present. The donor tested CMV seropositive, placing the donor among the 289 seropositive members of the cohort. A peripheral blood sample was collected from each donor, and TCR beta sequencing was performed on peripheral blood mononuclear cells. Genomic DNA was extracted from the blood cell samples with the Qiagen DNeasy Blood Extraction Kit. What the study reported, not specific to this receptor: A later genetic analysis associated a missense DCLRE1C variant with V-gene and J-gene trimming of TCR beta chains, and an independent cohort replicated the association. Three of the identified cytomegalovirus-associated TCR beta chains were confirmed in vitro to be specific for cytomegalovirus antigens. Roughly uniform sequencing depth across donors was assumed in presence/absence analyses, although this assumption may not hold. Compared with the approximately 670-donor mean, donors in an Asian-associated ancestry cluster had fewer N-insertions in productive TCRs, according to a later genetic analysis. Some 16 rarely observed V segments, including chromosome 9 orphons, were excluded from the earlier analysis of several hundred of the donors because counts were too low. The authors suggested that the approach could potentially be extended to other disease states and immunological phenotypes. According to a later analysis, TCR association rates differed among HLA loci, with DRB1 alleles showing the most associated TCRs and HLA-C alleles showing the fewest. Because some donors lacked HLA typing at each locus, the association tests relied only on the typed subset. In both the original and validation cohorts, the classifier was reported to diagnose cytomegalovirus status with high specificity and sensitivity. Most TCR sequences were observed very rarely across donors, whereas some public TCRs were present in many individuals. Correlated functional status among segregating V segments might be attributable to linkage disequilibrium, but an unknown experimental factor could not be ruled out. A cluster of highly shared sequence variants was judged likely to be a technical artifact of the sequencing pipeline. A further reported finding was that TCR beta sequences accurately predicted the HLA-A and HLA-B alleles for most subjects in the first cohort. In the study, around 150 TCR beta chains were listed as associated with cytomegalovirus. Broadly in line with IMGT annotations, most TCR beta V segments showed up in productive rearrangements about 90% or about 30% of the time in an earlier analysis of about 500 of the donors. In a later analysis, most CMV-associated TCR beta chains were found to appear HLA-restricted, with HLA associations seemingly driven largely by CMV exposure. A later analysis associated some 17,000 TCR beta sequences with specific HLA alleles at a false discovery rate of 0.05. Only TCR beta chains were sequenced in this cohort, and the absence of alpha or paired-chain data limited detectable features. In a later analysis, HLA-associated TCR beta chains showed more clonal expansion and lower generation probabilities than non-associated chains that were equally common. When HLA alleles, especially DR and DQ, strongly co-occurred, attributing TCR associations to individual alleles was difficult. For the cohort, immune exposure information was limited to CMV serostatus. In a later analysis, several top co-occurrence clusters were reported to appear linked to parvovirus B19, influenza, CMV and Epstein-Barr virus.

Libraries were constructed by the immunoSEQ multiplex PCR assay. For the multiplex PCR, a mixture combining 60 forward primers for TCR Vbeta segments and 13 reverse primers for TCR Jbeta segments was used. The CDR3 region of rearranged TCR beta genes was amplified from genomic DNA with a multiplex PCR assay. The Illumina HiSeq System was used to sequence the amplified TCR beta libraries as 87-base-pair reads. The source study handled its data this way. A later analysis counted some 74 million unique TCR beta chains across the roughly 700 repertoires, and some 11 million of these chains were shared by at least two donors. To remove PCR and sequencing errors, raw reads were error-corrected and collapsed into unique sequences using a nearest-neighbor algorithm that merged closely related sequences. To assign V, D and J gene segments, CDR3 sequences were aligned to IMGT reference sequences. For a sequence to be retained, a match of at least six nucleotides to both a V gene segment and a J gene segment was required. A rearrangement was called productive if the CDR3 had no stop codons and remained in frame with V and J, and every other rearrangement was called non-productive. Following IMGT convention, CDR3 was defined as the stretch from the second conserved V-encoded cysteine up to the conserved J-encoded phenylalanine. The earlier analysis of 587 of the donors excluded sequences that lacked an unambiguous match to a single V gene segment. An earlier analysis of a few hundred of the donors called V segments functional above 56.7% productive rearrangements and segregating when the between-donor standard deviation exceeded 5%. To diagnose cytomegalovirus status from the catalog of TCR beta chain sequences, a statistical classification framework was built. A later analysis assigned V and J genes by comparing TCR nucleotide sequences with IMGT/GENE-DB human TR gene sequences. A later analysis assigned CDR3 sequences and most-parsimonious VDJ recombination scenarios with the TCRdist pipeline. In a later analysis, every TCR beta chain was defined by the combination of its CDR3 amino acid sequence and its V-gene family, and reads without a unique V-gene family were dropped. To address suspected cross-contamination and a sequencing artifact, a later analysis removed around 600 highly shared, low-generation-probability nucleotide sequences. A later analysis calculated a clonal expansion index for each public chain from normalized within-repertoire ranks of inferred template counts. In a later analysis, generation probabilities were computed with a VDJ recombination model fitted to out-of-frame rearrangements, and the resulting probabilities were checked against IGoR. A later analysis scored TCR-TCR, TCR-HLA and TCR-CMV co-occurrence with hypergeometric tests, applying a repertoire-size bias correction to TCR pairs. A later analysis estimated false discovery rates by permuting HLA or CMV assignments 20 times. In a later analysis, co-occurring TCRs were grouped with DBSCAN, and TCRdist sequence similarity was added when clustering was performed within HLA-allele-positive subsets. Repertoires with fewer than 30,000 or more than 120,000 public chains were left out of co-occurrence clustering, as were about five repertoires with anomalous nucleotide sharing. The table comes from immuneACCESS by way of TCRdb, which keeps in-frame sequences with V and J called. Part of the clones is missing from these tables; in studies checked, under half for an unresolved V gene and the rest for unknown reasons. V and J calls and clone size follow that table, whereas D and trimming were derived from the DNA. The sample table includes under 70,000 clones. Jointly, the top ten make up 9% to 15% of the sample.

The TCR was taken from a woman aged 25 to 39 in good health and CMV-seropositive. Sequenced material: PBMCs.

The sequenced DNA is TGTGCCAGCAGAGTCGGTTCTGCCTACGAGCAGTACTTC. The encoded protein is CASRVGSAYEQYF. The V gene is TRBV2 and the J gene is TRBJ2-7; too little of a D gene remains to name it. Based on the germline V gene, the CDR1 and CDR2 sequences are SNHLY and FYNNEI. V sheds 6 bases and J sheds 2 bases, leaving 11 bases between their ends. Inclusive of the bounding cysteine and phenylalanine, the CDR3 is 13 residues long. The read is trimmed to its CDR3 DNA, 39 bases read in frame from base 1.